What follows are 23 T cell receptor beta chains derived from one specimen sequenced in a study of shared clonotypes between healthy human individuals. The protocol was immunoSEQ multiplex PCR, while the TCRdb copy is restricted to in-frame clones and leaves out a portion. This table holds 2 million to 2.5 million clones, approximately 95% found once. Sequenced sample: naive CD4+ T cells from PBMCs. The subset denotes: CD45RA+ positively selected. Every receptor here comes from a young man in good health. Some clones in this sample may be carry-over from other donors' samples.

To note about this clone: Compared with germline, one end of the junction differs, possibly owing to a read error. V gene TRBV14 combines with J gene TRBJ2-1; 12 nucleotides line up with TRBD2. CDR1 and CDR2 from the germline V gene are SGHDN and FVKESK. The CDR3 contains 13 residues. The CDR3 sequence: CASSQRLAGVKVF. Written as DNA, the CDR3 is TGTGCCAGCAGCCAAAGACTAGCGGGAGTTAAGGTCTTC.

V usage is TRBV5-1 and J usage is TRBJ2-2; D is perhaps TRBD1 (6 bases). Trimming took 6 bases from V and 6 from J, leaving 6 bases between them. The CDR3 is 11 amino acids. CDR1 is SGHRS and CDR2 is YFSETQ in the germline V gene. CDR3 DNA: TGCGCCAGCAAGGGGGCCGGGGAGCTGTTTTTT. It codes for CASKGAGELFF.

This clone was counted once. The sample contains more than one DNA sequence encoding this CDR3. The gene calls are TRBV2 and TRBJ1-1; D is unresolved. CDR3 length: 11 residues. V lost 1 base to trimming and J lost 4 bases, with 1 base between them. Germline assignment: CDR1 SNHLY and CDR2 FYNNEI. The DNA for the CDR3 is TGTGCCAGCAGTGAAGTCACTGAAGCTTTCTTT. As protein: CASSEVTEAFF.

This sequence joins TRBV7-9 and TRBJ1-2; 8 bases fit TRBD1. The CDR3 consists of 15 residues. Unmatched junction bases numbered 6, after V lost 1 base and J lost 5 bases. Germline-derived CDR1 and CDR2 are SEHNR and FQNEAQ (reference sequence). This chain's CDR3 is CASSLDGRGLYGYTF. CDR3 in DNA: TGTGCCAGCAGCTTAGACGGCAGGGGGCTTTATGGCTACACCTTC. Filled out from reference TRBV7-9 and TRBJ1-2, the complete variable domain reads DTGVSQNPRHKITKRGQNVTFRCDPISEHNRLYWYRQTLGQGPEFLTYFQNEAQLEKSRLLSDRFSAERPKGSFSTLEIQRTEQGDSAMYLCASSLDGRGLYGYTFGSGTRLTVV.

DNA for the CDR3: TGTGCCAGCAGTTTATCTAGGCCCAGTAGCGGCTACACCTTC. Protein: CASSLSRPSSGYTF. The V gene is TRBV27, the J gene TRBJ1-2; no clear D gene. Germline loops: CDR1 MNHEY, CDR2 SMNVEV (reference sequence). Trimming cost V 0 bases and J 8 bases, with 13 bases left between them. There are 14 residues in the CDR3.

This chain uses TRBV7-3 with TRBJ2-1; 9 bases map to TRBD1. Trimming took 4 bases from V and 1 from J; bases not matched to a gene: 2. The length of the CDR3 is 15 residues. CDR1 SGHTA and CDR2 FQGTGA come from the germline V gene. The chain's CDR3 is CASSWDRASYNEQFF. In nucleotides, the CDR3 is TGTGCCAGCAGCTGGGACAGGGCATCCTACAATGAGCAGTTCTTC.

This sequence joins TRBV4-2 and TRBJ1-3; TRBD1 matches 7 bases. Germline-derived CDR1 and CDR2 are LGHNA and YNFKEQ. This CDR3 is 14 amino acids long. V lost 4 bases and J lost 2; bases outside the gene matches: 2. CDR3 in amino acids: CASSLTGPGNTIYF. The CDR3 bases are TGTGCCAGCAGCCTGACAGGGCCTGGAAACACCATATATTTT.

The V call is TRBV28, the J call TRBJ1-2, with D perhaps matching TRBD1 (5 bases). The V gene's germline CDR1 is MDHEN and CDR2 SYDVKM. V lost 5 bases and J 0 bases, leaving 10 bases between the germline ends. The CDR3 has 14 residues. DNA for the CDR3: TGTGCCAGCAGTGGGACGGCAACTAACTATGGCTACACCTTC. The encoded protein is CASSGTATNYGYTF.

For this clone: This CDR3 is also generated by other DNA sequences in the sample. The chain joins TRBV5-1 to TRBJ2-3, with D possibly TRBD2 on 5 matching bases. Trimming left V 7 bases short and J 2 bases short, with 11 bases between. The CDR3 has 13 amino acids. Germline CDR1 and CDR2: SGHRS and YFSETQ. The CDR3 protein is CASGTGSTDTQYF. For the CDR3, the DNA is TGCGCCAGCGGAACGGGGTCCACAGATACGCAGTATTTT.

The V call is TRBV9, the J call TRBJ2-7, with 12 bases aligning to TRBD2. Germline V CDR1 and CDR2: SGDLS, YYNGEE. The CDR3 consists of 15 residues. Trimming removed 3 bases from V and 3 bases from J; junction bases left unmatched: 4. In DNA, the CDR3 is TGTGCCAGCAGCGCCTCTAGCGGGGGGGTCTACGAGCAGTACTTC. Translation: CASSASSGGVYEQYF. The full variable domain, its missing parts supplied by reference TRBV9 and TRBJ2-7, is DSGVTQTPKHLITATGQRVTLRCSPRSGDLSVYWYQQSLDQGLQFLIQYYNGEERAKGNILERFSAQQFPDLHSELNLSSLELGDSALYFCASSASSGGVYEQYFGPGTRLTVT.

This rearrangement joins TRBV18 to TRBJ1-2; D is perhaps TRBD1 (5 bases). The CDR3 totals 15 residues. Trimming took off 2 bases at V and 2 bases at J, with 12 bases between the two ends. The germline gives CDR1 KGHSH, CDR2 LQKENI. CDR3 in DNA: TGTGCCAGCTCACCAAATCAGGCAGGGAACTATGGCTACACCTTC. Encoded protein: CASSPNQAGNYGYTF.

To note about this clone: This sample includes further DNA sequences coding for the same CDR3. The V call is TRBV19, the J call TRBJ1-1, with D uncertain. Germline V lookup: CDR1 LNHDA, CDR2 SQIVND (reference sequence). The CDR3 sequence is 12 residues long. V lost 1 base and J 5 bases, leaving 5 bases between the germline ends. CDR3 sequence (DNA): TGTGCCAGTAGTATAGCAGGAACTGAAGCTTTCTTT. Residues: CASSIAGTEAFF.

This clone appeared a single time. The chain employs TRBV5-1 and TRBJ2-1; 12 nucleotides line up with TRBD2. CDR1 SGHRS and CDR2 YFSETQ come from the germline V gene. CDR3 length: 17 residues. The trim removed 0 bases at V and 5 bases at J, leaving 6 bases unmatched. Here the CDR3 reads CASSLAASGRVNNEQFF. DNA for the CDR3: TGCGCCAGCAGCTTGGCGGCTAGCGGGAGGGTGAACAATGAGCAGTTCTTC.

The chain couples TRBV4-2 to TRBJ2-1; possible D gene TRBD2, 5 bases. The V end lost 4 bases, the J end lost 1 base, and 11 bases lay between the germline ends. The CDR3 contains 15 residues. The V gene's germline CDR1 is LGHNA and CDR2 YNFKEQ. The CDR3 sequence is CASSPRLTSYNEQFF. The CDR3 DNA sequence: TGTGCCAGCAGCCCCCGACTAACGTCCTACAATGAGCAGTTCTTC.

V usage is TRBV4-2 and J usage is TRBJ2-2; the match to TRBD2 covers 11 bases. In germline, CDR1 is LGHNA, CDR2 YNFKEQ. The CDR3 is 17 residues long. Trimming removed 1 base from V and 6 bases from J; junction bases left unmatched: 7. CDR3 sequence reads: CASSQVELAGGAGELFF. The DNA for the CDR3 is TGTGCCAGCAGCCAAGTGGAGTTAGCGGGAGGGGCCGGGGAGCTGTTTTTT.

The chain uses TRBV2 and TRBJ2-1; D is uncertain. The CDR3 consists of 12 residues. Between the trimmed V and J ends, which lost 8 bases and 6 bases, there was a span of 11 bases. Germline V lookup: CDR1 SNHLY, CDR2 FYNNEI. The CDR3 region is CASLRPSNEQFF. The CDR3 nucleotides read TGTGCCAGCCTTAGACCTTCCAATGAGCAGTTCTTC.

This sequence joins TRBV27 and TRBJ2-7; D is ambiguous. CDR1 and CDR2 (germline): MNHEY, SMNVEV (reference sequence). The CDR3 has 13 amino acids. The ends were cut back, 0 bases at V and 11 bases at J, with 14 bases in the middle. This CDR3 is CASSLSVRSSEYF. The CDR3 DNA reads TGTGCCAGCAGTTTATCGGTCCGGAGCAGTGAGTACTTC.

This rearrangement joins TRBV7-8 to TRBJ1-2, with D hard to call. CDR1 SGHVS and CDR2 FQNEAQ come from the germline V gene. CDR3 size: 14 residues. V lost 1 base to trimming and J lost 8 bases, with 14 bases between them. The CDR3 DNA sequence: TGTGCCAGCAGCTTAGTGGGCCCGGGTTTGGGCTACACCTTC. It encodes CASSLVGPGLGYTF. The full variable domain, its missing parts supplied by reference TRBV7-8 and TRBJ1-2, is GAGVSQSPRYKVAKRGQDVALRCDPISGHVSLFWYQQALGQGPEFLTYFQNEAQLDKSGLPSDRFFAERPEGSVSTLKIQRTQQEDSAVYLCASSLVGPGLGYTFGSGTRLTVV.

The V call is TRBV7-2, the J call TRBJ1-1, with D maybe TRBD1 (6 bases). The CDR3 runs to 14 residues. Trimming removed 5 bases at V and 4 bases at J, with 14 bases between. CDR1 SGHTA and CDR2 FQGNSA come from the germline V gene. The CDR3 is CASSTRQESTEAFF. The CDR3 region has the DNA TGTGCCAGCAGCACCCGACAGGAGTCCACTGAAGCTTTCTTT.

The gene calls are TRBV30 and TRBJ1-1; D gene unclear. CDR1 and CDR2 from the germline V gene are GTSNPN and SVGIG (reference sequence). This CDR3 region has 11 residues. V was clipped by 2 bases and J by 9 bases, with 10 bases between them. DNA of the CDR3: TGTGCCTGGAGTAGCCCTTGGCAAGCTTTCTTT. This sequence encodes CAWSSPWQAFF.

This clone was detected once. The CDR3: CAWSVALGTGELFF. For the CDR3, the DNA is TGTGCCTGGAGTGTGGCTTTGGGAACCGGGGAGCTGTTTTTT. The chain joins TRBV30 to TRBJ2-2; D is uncertain. This CDR3 has 14 residues. Trimming shortened V by 0 bases and J by 5 bases, and 10 bases separated the two germline ends. The germline V gene has CDR1 GTSNPN and CDR2 SVGIG (reference sequence).

The rearrangement links TRBV5-4 to TRBJ1-1; possible D gene TRBD1, 6 bases. The ends were cut back, 4 bases at V and 1 base at J, with 14 bases in the middle. CDR1 is SGHNT, CDR2 YYREEE, per germline (reference sequence). This CDR3 is 15 amino acids long. CDR3 sequence (DNA): TGTGCCAGCAGCAAAACAGGGCAGGGGAACACTGAAGCTTTCTTT. Residues: CASSKTGQGNTEAFF. The full variable domain, rest sourced from reference TRBV5-4 and TRBJ1-1, is ETGVTQSPTHLIKTRGQQVTLRCSSQSGHNTVSWYQQALGQGPQFIFQYYREEENGRGNFPPRFSGLQFPNYSSELNVNALELDDSALYLCASSKTGQGNTEAFFGQGTRLTVV.

This clone was seen only a few times. The chain carries TRBV2 and TRBJ1-2, with D tentatively TRBD1 (5 bases). The CDR3 covers 12 residues. The germline gives CDR1 SNHLY, CDR2 FYNNEI. The V and J ends lost 8 bases and 3 bases respectively, with 10 bases between them. CDR3 amino acids: CASVDRDYGYTF. DNA of the CDR3: TGTGCCAGCGTAGACAGAGACTATGGCTACACCTTC.